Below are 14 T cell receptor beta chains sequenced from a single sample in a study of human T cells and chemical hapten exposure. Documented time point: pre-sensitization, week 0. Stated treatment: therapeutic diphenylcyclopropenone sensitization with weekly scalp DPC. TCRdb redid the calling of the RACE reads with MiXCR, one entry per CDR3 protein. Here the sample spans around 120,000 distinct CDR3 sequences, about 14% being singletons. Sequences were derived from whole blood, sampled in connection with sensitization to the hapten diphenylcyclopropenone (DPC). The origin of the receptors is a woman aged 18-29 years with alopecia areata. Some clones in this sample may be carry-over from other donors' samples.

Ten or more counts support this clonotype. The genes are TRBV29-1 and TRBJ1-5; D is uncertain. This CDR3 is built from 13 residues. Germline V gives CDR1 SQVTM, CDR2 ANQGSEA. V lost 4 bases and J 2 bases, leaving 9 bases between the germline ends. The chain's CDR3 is CSVVAQGNQPQHF. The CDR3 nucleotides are TGCAGCGTTGTGGCGCAGGGCAATCAGCCCCAGCATTTT.

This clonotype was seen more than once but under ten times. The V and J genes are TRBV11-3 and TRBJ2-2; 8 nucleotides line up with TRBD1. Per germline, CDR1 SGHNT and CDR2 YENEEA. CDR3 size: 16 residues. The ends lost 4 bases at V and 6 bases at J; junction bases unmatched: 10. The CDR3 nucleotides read TGTGCCAGCAGCTCCCGGTCAGGACAGGGTGCCGGGGAGCTGTTTTTT. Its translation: CASSSRSGQGAGELFF.

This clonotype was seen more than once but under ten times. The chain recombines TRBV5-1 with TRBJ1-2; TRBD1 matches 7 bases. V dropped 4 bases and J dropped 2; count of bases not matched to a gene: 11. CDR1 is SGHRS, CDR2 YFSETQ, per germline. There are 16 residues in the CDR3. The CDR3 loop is CASSRTWTGANYGYTF. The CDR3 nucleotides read TGCGCCAGCAGCCGGACTTGGACAGGAGCCAACTATGGCTACACCTTC.

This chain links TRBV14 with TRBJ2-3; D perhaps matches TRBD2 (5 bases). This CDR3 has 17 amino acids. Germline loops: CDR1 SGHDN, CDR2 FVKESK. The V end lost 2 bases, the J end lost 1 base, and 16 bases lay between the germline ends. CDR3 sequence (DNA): TGTGCCAGCAGCCAAAGAGGGCTTCTCGGGGGCACAGATACGCAGTATTTT. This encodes CASSQRGLLGGTDTQYF.

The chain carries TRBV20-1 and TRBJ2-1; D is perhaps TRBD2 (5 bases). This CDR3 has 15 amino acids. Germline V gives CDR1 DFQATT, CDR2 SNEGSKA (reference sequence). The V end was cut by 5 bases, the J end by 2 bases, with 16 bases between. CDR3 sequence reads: CSASSAGRPYNEQFF. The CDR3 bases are TGCAGTGCTTCCTCTGCGGGTCGGCCCTACAATGAGCAGTTCTTC.

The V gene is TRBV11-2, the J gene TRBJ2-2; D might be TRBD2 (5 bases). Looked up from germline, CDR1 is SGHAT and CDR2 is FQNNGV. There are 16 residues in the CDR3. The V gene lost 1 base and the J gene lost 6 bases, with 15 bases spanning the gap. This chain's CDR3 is CASSLGRTGIAGELFF. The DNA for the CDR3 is TGTGCCAGCAGCTTAGGTCGTACGGGGATCGCCGGGGAGCTGTTTTTT.

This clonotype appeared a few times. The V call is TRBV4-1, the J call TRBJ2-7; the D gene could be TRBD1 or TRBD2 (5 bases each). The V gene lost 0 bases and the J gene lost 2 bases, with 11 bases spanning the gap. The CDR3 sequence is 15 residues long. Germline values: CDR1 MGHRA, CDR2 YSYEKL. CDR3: CASSQEAARAYEQYF. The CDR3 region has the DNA TGCGCCAGCAGCCAAGAAGCGGCCAGGGCCTACGAGCAGTACTTC.

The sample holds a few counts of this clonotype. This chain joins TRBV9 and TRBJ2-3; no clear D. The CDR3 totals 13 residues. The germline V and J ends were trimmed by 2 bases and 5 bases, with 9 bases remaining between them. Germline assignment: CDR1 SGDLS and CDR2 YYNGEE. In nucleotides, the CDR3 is TGTGCCAGCAGCGTTGGTGGGCAAGATACGCAGTATTTT. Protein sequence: CASSVGGQDTQYF.

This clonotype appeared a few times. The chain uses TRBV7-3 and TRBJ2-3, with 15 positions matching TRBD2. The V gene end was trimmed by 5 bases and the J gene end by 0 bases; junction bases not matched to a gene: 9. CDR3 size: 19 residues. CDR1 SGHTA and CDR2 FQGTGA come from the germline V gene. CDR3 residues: CASSQGLAGGPLSTDTQYF. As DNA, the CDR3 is TGTGCCAGCAGCCAGGGACTAGCGGGGGGCCCCCTCAGCACAGATACGCAGTATTTT. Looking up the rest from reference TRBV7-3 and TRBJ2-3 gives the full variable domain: GAGVSQTPSNKVTEKGKYVELRCDPISGHTALYWYRQSLGQGPEFLIYFQGTGAADDSGLPNDRFFAVRPEGSVSTLKIQRTERGDSAVYLCASSQGLAGGPLSTDTQYFGPGTRLTVL.

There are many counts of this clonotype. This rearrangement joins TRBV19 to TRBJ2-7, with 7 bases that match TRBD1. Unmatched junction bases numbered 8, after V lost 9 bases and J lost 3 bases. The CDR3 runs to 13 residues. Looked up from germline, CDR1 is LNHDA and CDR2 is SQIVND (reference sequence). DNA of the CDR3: TGTGCCAGGGCCGGGACAGCAGACTACGAGCAGTACTTC. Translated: CARAGTADYEQYF.

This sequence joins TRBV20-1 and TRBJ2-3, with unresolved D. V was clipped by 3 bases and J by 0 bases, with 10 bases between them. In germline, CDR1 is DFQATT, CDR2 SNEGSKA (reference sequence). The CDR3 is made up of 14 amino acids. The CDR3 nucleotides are TGCAGTGCTAGGCTGCAGGACAGCACAGATACGCAGTATTTT. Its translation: CSARLQDSTDTQYF.

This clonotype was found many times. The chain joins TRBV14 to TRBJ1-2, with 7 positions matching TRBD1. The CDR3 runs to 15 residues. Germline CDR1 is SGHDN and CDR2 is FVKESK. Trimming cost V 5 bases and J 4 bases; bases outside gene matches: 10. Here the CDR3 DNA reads TGTGCCAGCAGCAAAAGGGCGGGACAGCCCTATGGCTACACCTTC. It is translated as CASSKRAGQPYGYTF.

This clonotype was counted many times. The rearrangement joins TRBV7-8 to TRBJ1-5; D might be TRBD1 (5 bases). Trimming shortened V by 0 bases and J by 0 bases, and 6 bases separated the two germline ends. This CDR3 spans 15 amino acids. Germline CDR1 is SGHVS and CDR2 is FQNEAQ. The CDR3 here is CASSLAQGSNQPQHF. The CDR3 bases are TGTGCCAGCAGCTTAGCGCAGGGTAGCAATCAGCCCCAGCATTTT.

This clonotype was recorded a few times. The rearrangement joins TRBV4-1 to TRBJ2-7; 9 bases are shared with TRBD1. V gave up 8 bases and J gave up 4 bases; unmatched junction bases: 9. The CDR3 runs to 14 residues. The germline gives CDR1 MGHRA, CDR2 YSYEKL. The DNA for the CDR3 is TGCGCCAGCTCCCCGACAGGGGGTGAGTACGAGCAGTACTTC. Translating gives CASSPTGGEYEQYF.